Following are 12 T cell receptor beta chains from one sample sequenced in a study of T cells in Graves' hyperthyroidism and ophthalmopathy. The source material, RNA transcripts, was used to amplify TCR beta CDR3 regions. Researchers ran a first-round RT-PCR on the TCR CDR3 using the HTBI primer set. Via MiXCR, TCRdb re-called the multiplex PCR reads, giving one row per CDR3 protein. Of about 270,000 distinct CDR3 sequences listed, 22% are singletons. The sequenced sample consisted of blood. These receptors came from a man aged 25-45 years with Graves' ophthalmopathy.

The genes are TRBV24-1 and TRBJ2-2; D might be TRBD1 or TRBD2, each matching 5 bases. V dropped 6 bases and J dropped 4 bases, with 14 bases sitting between them. CDR1 is KGHDR and CDR2 is SFDVKD in the germline V gene. The CDR3 contains 15 residues. The CDR3 sequence: CATSPRDGTTGELFF. CDR3 bases: TGTGCCACCAGTCCCCGGGACGGAACCACCGGGGAGCTGTTTTTT.

The DNA for the CDR3 is TGTGCCAGCTCACTCGGACGGGGGGCGGGAAATGAGCAGTTCTTC. It is translated as CASSLGRGAGNEQFF. The genes are TRBV18 and TRBJ2-1; possible D gene TRBD2, 7 bases. The germline gives CDR1 KGHSH, CDR2 LQKENI. Trimming took 4 bases from V and 7 from J, leaving 17 bases between them. This CDR3 is built from 15 residues.

There are a few counts of this clonotype. This chain uses TRBV6-6 with TRBJ2-3; D is uncertain. The V and J ends lost 0 bases and 2 bases respectively, with 9 bases between them. The germline V gene has CDR1 MNHNY and CDR2 SVGAGI (reference sequence). CDR3 length equals 15 residues. CDR3 sequence: CASSYSTLSTDTQYF. CDR3 in DNA: TGTGCCAGCAGTTACTCGACCCTATCCACAGATACGCAGTATTTT.

The V gene is TRBV2, the J gene TRBJ2-1; 7 nucleotides line up with TRBD2. Germline CDR1 SNHLY, CDR2 FYNNEI. V lost 6 bases and J lost 4; bases outside the gene matches: 12. The CDR3 extends over 16 amino acids. Written as DNA, the CDR3 is TGTGCCAGCAGGGACTACGGGACTAAGCCATACAATGAGCAGTTCTTC. Amino acid sequence: CASRDYGTKPYNEQFF.

Ten or more counts support this clonotype. The V and J genes are TRBV28 and TRBJ2-7; D possibly corresponds to TRBD1 (6 bases). The CDR3 extends over 15 amino acids. The ends were cut back, 5 bases at V and 0 bases at J, with 14 bases in the middle. Per germline, CDR1 MDHEN and CDR2 SYDVKM. The CDR3 here is CASSTRTESSYEQYF. DNA of the CDR3: TGTGCCAGCAGTACTCGGACAGAAAGCTCCTACGAGCAGTACTTC.

V gene TRBV27 combines with J gene TRBJ2-1; possible D gene TRBD2, 7 bases. Trimming cost V 2 bases and J 4 bases, with 12 bases left between them. CDR1 and CDR2 (germline): MNHEY, SMNVEV (reference sequence). The CDR3 totals 15 residues. The CDR3 spells CASSLGGAGYNEQFF. The CDR3 coding sequence is TGTGCCAGCAGTTTAGGGGGGGCGGGATACAATGAGCAGTTCTTC.

This rearrangement joins TRBV7-3 to TRBJ2-2, with 13 bases fitting TRBD2. V lost 2 bases, J lost 7 bases, and 4 bases stayed unmatched. The CDR3 is 16 residues long. Germline-derived CDR1 and CDR2 are SGHTA and FQGTGA. CDR3 coding DNA: TGTGCCAGCAGCTTAGGACTAGCGGGAGTGATCGGGGAGCTGTTTTTT. Translation gives CASSLGLAGVIGELFF.

V is TRBV20-1 and J is TRBJ2-5; 9 bases map to TRBD1. Unmatched junction bases numbered 4, after V lost 5 bases and J lost 6 bases. In germline, CDR1 is DFQATT, CDR2 SNEGSKA (reference sequence). The CDR3 is made up of 12 amino acids. The CDR3 nucleotides are TGCAGTGCTGGGACAGGGTCGAAGACCCAGTACTTC. Protein sequence: CSAGTGSKTQYF.

This clonotype showed up many times. The rearrangement uses TRBV11-2 and TRBJ2-5; 7 nucleotides line up with TRBD1. V trimming: 0 bases; J trimming: 4 bases; junction bases outside the gene matches: 11. CDR3 length: 17 residues. Germline CDR1 reads SGHAT; CDR2 reads FQNNGV. CDR3 DNA sequence: TGTGCCAGCAGCTTAGATACAGGCAGGGGGTATTTAGAGACCCAGTACTTC. Encoded protein: CASSLDTGRGYLETQYF.

The DNA for the CDR3 is TGTGCCAGCAGTTTTACCGGTACGGGGAATACGCAGTATTTT. Amino acid sequence: CASSFTGTGNTQYF. This chain links TRBV27 with TRBJ2-3; TRBD2 might be the D (5 bases). V dropped 3 bases and J dropped 7 bases, with 14 bases sitting between them. This CDR3 region has 14 residues. Germline-derived CDR1 and CDR2 are MNHEY and SMNVEV (reference sequence).

The chain employs TRBV6-2 or TRBV6-3 and TRBJ1-1; 9 positions agree with TRBD1. Germline lookup yields CDR1 MNHEY and CDR2 SVGEGT. CDR3 length equals 15 residues. J was trimmed by 1 base and V by 3 bases; bases with no gene match: 3. CDR3 protein: CASSYPGQGNTEAFF. For the CDR3, the DNA is TGTGCCAGCAGTTATCCGGGACAGGGGAACACTGAAGCTTTCTTT.

This clonotype was picked up many times. The chain combines TRBV30 with TRBJ1-6; TRBD1 might be the D (5 bases). Deletions cut 8 bases from V and 13 bases from J, with 12 bases between. The CDR3 sequence is 10 residues long. CDR1 and CDR2 from the germline V gene are GTSNPN and SVGIG (reference sequence). The CDR3 DNA follows: TGTGCCGAGGGGACGACGCCCCTCCACTTT. Its protein is CAEGTTPLHF.